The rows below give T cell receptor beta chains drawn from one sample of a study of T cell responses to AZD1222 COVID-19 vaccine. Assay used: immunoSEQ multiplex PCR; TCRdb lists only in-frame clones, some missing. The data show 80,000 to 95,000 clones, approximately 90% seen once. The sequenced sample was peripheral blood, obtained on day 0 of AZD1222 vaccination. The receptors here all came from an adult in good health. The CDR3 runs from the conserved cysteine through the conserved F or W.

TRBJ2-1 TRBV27 CASSLPGTSGRVYNEQFF
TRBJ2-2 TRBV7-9 CASSGSQGGEDTGELFF
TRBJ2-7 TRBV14 CASSPFEGDRGADEQYF
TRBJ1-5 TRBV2 CASSNRGLRDQPQHF
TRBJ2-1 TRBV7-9 CASSPPLSNEQFF
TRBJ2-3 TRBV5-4 CASSLAGEGTDTQYF
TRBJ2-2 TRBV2 CASIGDKYTGELFF
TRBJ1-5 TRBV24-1 CATSDPRGRFNQPQHF
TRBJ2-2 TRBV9 CASSVSTTNTGELFF
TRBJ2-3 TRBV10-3 CAISPRDTLREGTQYF
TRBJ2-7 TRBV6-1 CASSEGLTGTSYEQYF
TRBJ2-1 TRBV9 CASSHNDLGGEQFF
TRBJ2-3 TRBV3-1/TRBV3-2 CASSQVVSTDTQYF
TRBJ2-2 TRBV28 CASRIGLAGATGELFF